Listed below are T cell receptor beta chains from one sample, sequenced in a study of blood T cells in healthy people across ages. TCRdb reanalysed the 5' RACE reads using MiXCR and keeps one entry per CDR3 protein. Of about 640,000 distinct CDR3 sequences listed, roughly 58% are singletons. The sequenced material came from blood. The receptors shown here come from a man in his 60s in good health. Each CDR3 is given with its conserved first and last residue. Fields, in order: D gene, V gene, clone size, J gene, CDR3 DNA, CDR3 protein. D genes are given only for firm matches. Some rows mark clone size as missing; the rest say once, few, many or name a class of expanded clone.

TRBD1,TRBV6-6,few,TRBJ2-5,TGTGCCAGCATACACGGACAGGGCGGGGAGACCCAGTACTTC,CASIHGQGGETQYF
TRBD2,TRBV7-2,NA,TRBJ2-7,TGTGCCAGCAACCGACGGGAGGGGTACGAGCAGTACTTC,CASNRREGYEQYF
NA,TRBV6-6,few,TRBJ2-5,TGTGCCAGCAGTTCACGTTCGGAGACCCAGTACTTC,CASSSRSETQYF
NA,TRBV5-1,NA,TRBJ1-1,TGCGCCAGCAGCCCCGGGGGGGGCCGTGCTGAAGCTTTCTTT,CASSPGGGRAEAFF
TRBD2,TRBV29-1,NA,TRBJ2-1,TGCAGCGTAGGGAGCGGGGGGGCGACCTACAATGAGCAGTTCTTC,CSVGSGGATYNEQFF
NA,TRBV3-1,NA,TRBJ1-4,TGTGCCAGCAGCCAAGGGCAGGCGGTTAATGAAAAACTGTTTTTT,CASSQGQAVNEKLFF
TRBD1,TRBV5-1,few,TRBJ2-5,TGCGCCAGCAGAACAGACAGGGCCCAAGAGACCCAGTACTTC,CASRTDRAQETQYF
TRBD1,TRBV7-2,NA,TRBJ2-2,TGTGCCAGCAGCTTAGAACAGGGGTACACCGGGGAGCTGTTTTTT,CASSLEQGYTGELFF
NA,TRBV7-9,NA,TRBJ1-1,TGTGCCAGCAGCTTAGATGAGGAGGAGGCTCTTCACACTGAAGCTTTCTTT,CASSLDEEEALHTEAFF
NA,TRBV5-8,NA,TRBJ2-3,TGTGCCAGCAGCTTGTGGGCGGCAGATACGCAGTATTTT,CASSLWAADTQYF
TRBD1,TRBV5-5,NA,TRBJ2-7,TGTGCCAGCAGCTCACACTTAATACCGGGACAGGGCTCCTACGAGCAGTACTTC,CASSSHLIPGQGSYEQYF
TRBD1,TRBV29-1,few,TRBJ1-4,TGCAGATCCGGGACAGGGAATGAAAAACTGTTTTTT,CRSGTGNEKLFF
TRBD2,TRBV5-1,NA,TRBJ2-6,TGCGCCAGCAAGGCTAGCGGGGCCACTGGGGCCAACGTCCTGACTTTC,CASKASGATGANVLTF
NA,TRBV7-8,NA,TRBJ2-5,TGTGCCAGCAGCTACCAACAGGGTGCCGGGGAGACCCAGTACTTC,CASSYQQGAGETQYF
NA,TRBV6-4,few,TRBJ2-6,TGTGCCAGCAAAGGGTCCTCTGGGGCCAACGTCCTGACTTTC,CASKGSSGANVLTF
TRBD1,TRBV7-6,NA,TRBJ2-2,TGTGCCAGCAGCTTAGGTCCGACAGGGTCCGGGGAGCTGTTTTTT,CASSLGPTGSGELFF
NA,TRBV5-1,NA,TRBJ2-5,TGCGCCAGCAGCCTCTCCTCCGTAGGTGGGGAGACCCAGTACTTC,CASSLSSVGGETQYF
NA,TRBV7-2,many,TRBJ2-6,TGTGCCAGCAGCTTCGCAGGGTCTGGGGCCAACGTCCTGACTTTC,CASSFAGSGANVLTF
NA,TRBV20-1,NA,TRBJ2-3,TGCAGTGCCAAGCCGGGAAGCACAGATACGCAGTATTTT,CSAKPGSTDTQYF
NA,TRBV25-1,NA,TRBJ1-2,TGTGCCAGCAGTGAATATGGGCTTCTCTATGGCTACACCTTC,CASSEYGLLYGYTF
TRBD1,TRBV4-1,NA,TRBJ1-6,TGCGCCAGCAGCCAAGACCAACGTCCGGGACAGGGTGGTTCACCCCTCCACTTT,CASSQDQRPGQGGSPLHF
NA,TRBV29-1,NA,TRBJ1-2,TGCAGCGTTGAGCAGGGGTCTTATGGCTACACCTTC,CSVEQGSYGYTF
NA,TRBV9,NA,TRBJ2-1,TGTGCCAGCAGCCTCAGGAGGGATGAGCAGTTCTTC,CASSLRRDEQFF
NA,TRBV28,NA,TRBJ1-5,TGTGCCAGCAGGGGTGCCAATCAGCCCCAGCATTTT,CASRGANQPQHF
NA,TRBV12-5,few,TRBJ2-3,TGTGCTAGTGGTTCTCTTCAGGGACGGATGAGCACAGATACGCAGTATTTT,CASGSLQGRMSTDTQYF
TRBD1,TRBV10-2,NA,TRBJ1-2,TGCGCCAGCGGGGACAGGGCTAACTATGGCTACACCTTC,CASGDRANYGYTF
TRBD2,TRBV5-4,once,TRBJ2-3,TGTGCCAGCATCCCTAGCGGGGGTAAAGATACGCAGTATTTT,CASIPSGGKDTQYF